This T cell receptor beta chain emerged from a study of shared clonotypes between healthy human individuals. The CDR3 is 15 amino acids. The V and J ends lost 5 bases and 6 bases respectively, with 17 bases between them. Germline-derived CDR1 and CDR2 are MDHEN and SYDVKM. CD8 cells classed as naive were CD45RO-negative and positively selected for CCR7, excluding terminally differentiated effector memory CD45RA+ cells. The method was immunoSEQ multiplex PCR; TCRdb's version includes in-frame clones alone and lacks a portion of them. The data contain some 2.1 million clones, 90% to 95% of them singletons.

The sample was naive CD8+ T cells from PBMCs. This chain connects TRBV28 to TRBJ1-5; TRBD1 might be the D (5 bases). The receptor was isolated from a young man in good health. Some clones in this sample may be carry-over from other donors' samples. In nucleotides, the CDR3 is TGTGCCAGCAGTCCCCGTCCGCCCGGGGGTCAGCCCCAGCATTTT. Protein product: CASSPRPPGGQPQHF.